Sequencing of this T cell receptor (beta chain) was carried out in a study of blood T cell repertoires in COVID-19. Across the whole study: Material from acute and convalescent COVID-19 was sourced from the United States, Italy and Spain. T cells, B-cell-depleted T cells, or PBMCs provided the cDNA or gDNA that served as material.

The CDR3 has 15 amino acids. V was clipped by 3 bases and J by 5 bases; unmatched bases: 7. Per the germline V gene, CDR1 is SGHVS and CDR2 is FNYEAQ. Methods used by the authors: Quantification of nucleated cells was approximated via reference gene primer amplification. Some clones are missing from TCRdb's copy, which holds only in-frame ones; the method was immunoSEQ multiplex PCR. The V and J calls and clone size are taken from that table; D and trimming were inferred from the DNA. The sample has roughly 230,000 clones, under 85% seen once. Sequenced: peripheral blood. The chain uses TRBV7-6 and TRBJ2-1; 7 nucleotides agree with TRBD2. The receptor was isolated from a human donor in a cohort sampled during active COVID-19. This CDR3 reads CASSFRRGIDNEQFF. The CDR3 DNA reads TGTGCCAGCAGCTTTAGGCGGGGGATCGACAATGAGCAGTTCTTC.